Listed here are 26 T cell receptor beta chains from one sample, sequenced in a study of cytomegalovirus exposure and HLA in healthy donors. With 60 Vbeta and 13 Jbeta primers, the PCR was carried out. The table came from immunoSEQ multiplex PCR; TCRdb's copy has only in-frame clones and leaves some out. The data hold approximately 160,000 clones, with just under 80% observed a single time. Sequences were obtained from PBMCs. The receptor source for this set is a woman aged 45-65 years in good health and CMV-seropositive.

The chain couples TRBV28 to TRBJ2-1; 10 positions agree with TRBD2. V shed 3 bases and J 7 bases; nucleotides not matched to a gene: 6. In germline, CDR1 is MDHEN, CDR2 SYDVKM. CDR3 length equals 15 residues. The CDR3 nucleotides are TGTGCCAGCAGTTTCAAGGCTAGCGGGAGTAATGAGCAGTTCTTC. It yields the protein CASSFKASGSNEQFF.

The chain combines TRBV7-2 with TRBJ1-2; 9 bases are shared with TRBD1. The germline V gene encodes CDR1 SGHTA and CDR2 FQGNSA. The CDR3 length is 14 residues. V gave up 8 bases and J gave up 6 bases; unmatched junction bases: 10. CDR3 amino acids: CASGGRGQGNGYTF. The CDR3 DNA follows: TGTGCCAGCGGGGGTAGGGGACAGGGCAATGGCTACACCTTC.

In the case of this clone: This sample includes further DNA sequences coding for the same CDR3. V is TRBV27 and J is TRBJ1-1; D uncertain. Deletions cut 6 bases from V and 0 bases from J, with 11 bases between. Per germline, CDR1 MNHEY and CDR2 SMNVEV (reference sequence). CDR3 length: 14 residues. The CDR3 region is CASSLRVMNTEAFF. The CDR3 DNA is TGTGCCAGCAGCTTACGGGTCATGAACACTGAAGCTTTCTTT.

This chain uses TRBV27 with TRBJ2-1; 11 nucleotides align to TRBD2. The germline V gene encodes CDR1 MNHEY and CDR2 SMNVEV (reference sequence). V was clipped by 6 bases and J by 9 bases; unmatched bases: 13. CDR3 length: 16 residues. As DNA, the CDR3 is TGTGCCAGCAGGCGTACCTTAGCGGGAGGGCGCGGTGAGCAGTTCTTC. Translated, it gives CASRRTLAGGRGEQFF.

The chain employs TRBV2 and TRBJ2-5; D is perhaps TRBD1 (6 bases). The V gene lost 6 bases and the J gene lost 0 bases, with 11 bases spanning the gap. The CDR3 is 14 amino acids. Germline CDR1 SNHLY, CDR2 FYNNEI. The CDR3 reads CASSGTGNQETQYF. The CDR3, as DNA: TGTGCCAGCAGCGGTACAGGGAACCAAGAGACCCAGTACTTC.

The rearrangement uses TRBV4-1 and TRBJ1-4; TRBD1 matches 8 bases. The germline gives CDR1 MGHRA, CDR2 YSYEKL. The J segment lost 13 bases and the V segment lost 4 bases, leaving 14 bases of the junction unmatched. CDR3 length equals 15 residues. The CDR3 reads CASSLGQGEGARLFF. The CDR3 DNA reads as TGCGCCAGCAGCCTAGGACAGGGCGAGGGGGCTAGACTGTTTTTT.

V usage is TRBV11-1 and J usage is TRBJ2-3, with TRBD2 matching over 14 bases. The trim removed 5 bases at V and 4 bases at J, leaving 2 bases unmatched. The length of the CDR3 is 15 residues. The germline CDR1 and CDR2 sequences are SGHAT and FQDESV (reference sequence). The CDR3 nucleotides are TGTGCCAGCAGCCGACTAGCGGGAGGGCCAGATACGCAGTATTTT. This codes for CASSRLAGGPDTQYF.

J is TRBJ2-1 and V is TRBV19, with TRBD2 matching 9 bases. The CDR3 covers 16 residues. Germline V CDR1 and CDR2: LNHDA, SQIVND (reference sequence). V was clipped by 4 bases and J by 8 bases; unmatched bases: 12. The CDR3 sequence is CASSTPGTSRGDEQFF. The CDR3 DNA follows: TGTGCCAGTAGTACCCCCGGGACTAGCAGAGGCGATGAGCAGTTCTTC.

The chain has TRBV28 and TRBJ2-1, with TRBD2 identical over 10 bases. The CDR3 has 16 residues. Germline-derived CDR1 and CDR2 are MDHEN and SYDVKM. Unmatched junction bases numbered 8, after V lost 4 bases and J lost 5 bases. The CDR3 spells CASSSPAGGGHNEQFF. The DNA of the CDR3 is TGTGCCAGCAGTTCCCCAGCGGGAGGGGGGCACAATGAGCAGTTCTTC.

This chain connects TRBV6-1 to TRBJ1-2, with 7 bases identical to TRBD1. V gave up 2 bases and J gave up 10 bases; unmatched junction bases: 4. The CDR3 runs to 12 residues. Germline V gene sequence: CDR1 MNHNS, CDR2 SASEGT. The CDR3: CASSEYRGYYTF. The CDR3 DNA sequence: TGTGCCAGCAGTGAATACAGGGGTTACTACACCTTC.

The rearrangement joins TRBV5-6 to TRBJ2-5; 8 bases align to TRBD2. V lost 3 bases, J lost 9 bases, and 13 bases stayed unmatched. This CDR3 is built from 15 residues. The V gene's germline CDR1 is SGHDT and CDR2 YYEEEE. The CDR3 spells CASSSRPGGDGAQYF. CDR3 in DNA: TGTGCCAGCAGCTCCCGCCCGGGGGGGGATGGGGCCCAGTACTTC.

The chain couples TRBV2 to TRBJ2-3; D remains ambiguous. The CDR3 contains 14 residues. Per the germline V gene, CDR1 is SNHLY and CDR2 is FYNNEI. Deletions cut 5 bases from V and 2 bases from J, with 11 bases between. The CDR3 coding sequence is TGTGCCAGCAGTATTACTCATTCCACAGATACGCAGTATTTT. Amino acids: CASSITHSTDTQYF.

The gene calls are TRBV10-2 and TRBJ1-1, with D tentatively TRBD1 (5 bases). This CDR3 comprises 15 residues. Trimming cost V 5 bases and J 4 bases, with 17 bases left between them. CDR1 is WSHSY and CDR2 is SAAADI in the germline V gene. Here the CDR3 reads CASSSPRGTGTEAFF. The CDR3 region has the DNA TGCGCCAGCAGTTCCCCTCGGGGGACGGGCACTGAAGCTTTCTTT.

The chain links TRBV2 to TRBJ1-3; TRBD1 is a possible D gene (5 bases). With 6 bases removed from V and 1 base from J, the gap between germline ends came to 10 bases. Germline CDR1 reads SNHLY; CDR2 reads FYNNEI. The CDR3 extends over 14 amino acids. CDR3 sequence (DNA): TGTGCCAGCAGCATCAAGGGGTCTGGAAACACCATATATTTT. Translation: CASSIKGSGNTIYF. The full variable domain, in which reference TRBV2 and TRBJ1-3 provide the parts outside the CDR3, is EPEVTQTPSHQVTQMGQEVILRCVPISNHLYFYWYRQILGQKVEFLVSFYNNEISEKSEIFDDQFSVERPDGSNFTLKIRSTKLEDSAMYFCASSIKGSGNTIYFGEGSWLTVV.

This clone was seen more than once but under ten times. This chain links TRBV7-2 with TRBJ2-5; 7 nucleotides match TRBD1. This CDR3 contains 13 residues. CDR1 and CDR2 (germline): SGHTA, FQGNSA. With V trimmed by 5 bases and J by 3 bases, 3 bases remained unmatched. CDR3 DNA sequence: TGTGCCAGCAGCCCCGGACAGGAAGAGACCCAGTACTTC. It is translated as CASSPGQEETQYF.

This clone has a handful of counts. The chain uses TRBV9 and TRBJ1-1; D is uncertain. The CDR3 is 14 amino acids. Trimming shortened V by 0 bases and J by 4 bases, and 10 bases separated the two germline ends. Germline V gene lookup returns CDR1 SGDLS and CDR2 YYNGEE. For the CDR3, the DNA is TGTGCCAGCAGCGTAGTACAGACACCCACTGAAGCTTTCTTT. Translation: CASSVVQTPTEAFF.

This chain links TRBV19 with TRBJ2-7, with TRBD2 matching over 7 bases. From germline, CDR1 is LNHDA and CDR2 SQIVND (reference sequence). V shed 4 bases and J 2 bases; nucleotides not matched to a gene: 8. The CDR3 spans 15 residues. Written as DNA, the CDR3 is TGTGCCAGTAGTAGCCCAGGGAGGGGCCCCTACGAGCAGTACTTC. It is translated as CASSSPGRGPYEQYF.

The chain is built from TRBV9 and TRBJ1-6; possibly TRBD1 for D (5 bases). V was shortened by 4 bases and J by 2 bases, with 7 bases between the two germline ends. CDR3 length equals 14 residues. The germline V gene encodes CDR1 SGDLS and CDR2 YYNGEE. The CDR3 DNA follows: TGTGCCAGCAGCTCGGACACCTATAATTCACCCCTCCACTTT. This sequence encodes CASSSDTYNSPLHF.

Of note for this clone: Within the sample, other DNA sequences also encode this same CDR3. The V gene is TRBV30, the J gene TRBJ1-4; 8 bases match TRBD1. Germline values: CDR1 GTSNPN, CDR2 SVGIG (reference sequence). The CDR3 is 13 amino acids. Germline trimming cut 3 bases from V and 7 bases from J; bases unmatched to any gene: 4. The CDR3 protein is CAWSRGLGEKLFF. CDR3 sequence (DNA): TGTGCCTGGAGCAGGGGGCTCGGTGAAAAACTGTTTTTT. The full variable domain, its missing parts supplied by reference TRBV30 and TRBJ1-4, is SQTIHQWPATLVQPVGSPLSLECTVEGTSNPNLYWYRQAAGRGLQLLFYSVGIGQISSEVPQNLSASRPQDRQFILSSKKLLLSDSGFYLCAWSRGLGEKLFFGSGTQLSVL.

The chain carries TRBV5-1 and TRBJ1-1; 8 bases agree with TRBD1. The CDR3 consists of 15 residues. V shed 3 bases and J 3 bases; nucleotides not matched to a gene: 7. Germline assignment: CDR1 SGHRS and CDR2 YFSETQ. Here the CDR3 DNA reads TGCGCCAGCAGCTCGAACCCGACAGGGGACACTGAAGCTTTCTTT. It specifies CASSSNPTGDTEAFF.

This clone showed up just once. The gene calls are TRBV7-2 and TRBJ2-5, with TRBD2 identical over 11 bases. The CDR3 spans 15 residues. Germline V lookup: CDR1 SGHTA, CDR2 FQGNSA. V lost 4 bases, J lost 3 bases, and 4 bases stayed unmatched. Here the CDR3 reads CASSSPTSGKETQYF. Written as DNA, the CDR3 is TGTGCCAGCAGCTCCCCGACTAGCGGGAAAGAGACCCAGTACTTC. The full variable domain, completed using reference TRBV7-2 and TRBJ2-5, is GAGVSQSPSNKVTEKGKDVELRCDPISGHTALYWYRQSLGQGLEFLIYFQGNSAPDKSGLPSDRFSAERTGGSVSTLTIQRTQQEDSAVYLCASSSPTSGKETQYFGPGTRLLVL.

There are a few counts of this clone. The chain employs TRBV7-2 and TRBJ2-2; D is possibly TRBD1 (6 bases). The CDR3 loop spans 14 amino acids. CDR1 SGHTA and CDR2 FQGNSA come from the germline V gene. Trimming pared 4 bases from V and 6 bases from J, leaving 12 bases between. CDR3 coding DNA: TGTGCCAGCAGCTACACAGGGACCGCCGGGGAGCTGTTTTTT. Amino acids: CASSYTGTAGELFF. Variable domain in full (rest from reference TRBV7-2 and TRBJ2-2): GAGVSQSPSNKVTEKGKDVELRCDPISGHTALYWYRQSLGQGLEFLIYFQGNSAPDKSGLPSDRFSAERTGGSVSTLTIQRTQQEDSAVYLCASSYTGTAGELFFGEGSRLTVL.

The table lists this clone with a few counts. The V and J genes are TRBV5-1 and TRBJ2-3, with D perhaps TRBD2 (6 bases). Germline loops: CDR1 SGHRS, CDR2 YFSETQ. CDR3 length: 15 amino acids. V lost 0 bases to trimming and J lost 3 bases, with 11 bases between them. The CDR3 bases are TGCGCCAGCAGCTTGGCCGGGACTTGGACAGATACGCAGTATTTT. This translates into CASSLAGTWTDTQYF.

This clone showed up just a few times. The J gene is TRBJ2-7, the V gene TRBV28; TRBD1 agrees at 11 bases. The CDR3 is made up of 14 amino acids. After removal of 5 bases from V and 6 bases from J, the junction contained 6 bases not matched to a gene. Germline CDR1 is MDHEN and CDR2 is SYDVKM. The CDR3 here is CASSTGQGAPEQYF. The CDR3, as DNA: TGTGCCAGCAGTACAGGACAGGGGGCGCCCGAGCAGTACTTC. Variable domain in full (rest from reference TRBV28 and TRBJ2-7): DVKVTQSSRYLVKRTGEKVFLECVQDMDHENMFWYRQDPGLGLRLIYFSYDVKMKEKGDIPEGYSVSREKKERFSLILESASTNQTSMYLCASSTGQGAPEQYFGPGTRLTVT.

This chain uses TRBV30 with TRBJ1-1; unclear D gene. This CDR3 comprises 13 residues. V shed 0 bases and J shed 3 bases, with 8 bases lying between them. Germline lookup yields CDR1 GTSNPN and CDR2 SVGIG (reference sequence). This CDR3 reads CAWSVSGDTEAFF. CDR3 nucleotide sequence: TGTGCCTGGAGTGTATCGGGTGACACTGAAGCTTTCTTT.

The V gene is TRBV5-6, the J gene TRBJ2-4; D gene unclear. V gave up 7 bases and J gave up 0 bases, with 8 bases separating them. CDR1 and CDR2 (germline): SGHDT, YYEEEE. The CDR3 totals 13 residues. Written as DNA, the CDR3 is TGTGCCAGCGAGGAACTAGCCAAAAACATTCAGTACTTC. This codes for CASEELAKNIQYF.